The sample holds one count of the clone carrying this T cell receptor beta chain. The antigen remains undetermined. There were no recent acute infections or vaccinations among the donors, who were healthy HIV-negative adults. The repertoire was sequenced with immunoSEQ multiplex PCR; TCRdb's copy has only in-frame clones and lacks some. The sample carries 900,000 to 1,200,000 clones, approximately 78% recorded once. The length of the CDR3 is 11 residues. CDR1 and CDR2 from the germline V gene are PRHDT and FYEKMQ (reference sequence). V was trimmed by 6 bases and J by 8 bases, leaving 10 bases between them. This sample is drawn from a study of shared clonotypes between healthy human individuals. Points from the study as a whole: Sharing across four donors was highest in naive CD4 (roughly 5%) and lowest in memory CD8 (around 0.4%).

The sample comprised memory CD4+ T cells from PBMCs. Subset indicated: CD45RA-negative fraction. The receptor comes from a man between 18 and 29 years old in good health. Some clones in this sample may be carry-over from other donors' samples. V usage is TRBV13 and J usage is TRBJ1-2; tentatively, D is TRBD1 (5 bases). Written as DNA, the CDR3 is TGTGCCAGCAGTTACCGGGGGGGCTACACCTTC. It is translated as CASSYRGGYTF.